These 21 T cell receptor beta chains were all obtained from the same sample, sequenced in a study of cytomegalovirus exposure and HLA in healthy donors. In the PCR, 60 Vbeta and 13 Jbeta primers were used. Only in-frame clones appear in the TCRdb table, and some are missing; sequencing was by immunoSEQ multiplex PCR. This table has over 65,000 clones, less than 80% appearing once. The sample taken for sequencing was PBMCs. The receptors shown here come from a man aged 60-69 years in good health and CMV-seropositive.

This chain joins TRBV10-3 and TRBJ1-5; a weak D match, TRBD1 (5 bases). The V gene's germline CDR1 is ENHRY and CDR2 SYGVKD. CDR3 length equals 14 residues. V was clipped by 4 bases and J by 3 bases, with 10 bases between them. The CDR3 is CAISAGGHNQPQHF. In DNA form, the CDR3 reads TGTGCCATCAGTGCGGGCGGACACAATCAGCCCCAGCATTTT.

This chain joins TRBV19 and TRBJ1-5; no clear D gene. Per the germline V gene, CDR1 is LNHDA and CDR2 is SQIVND (reference sequence). The V end was cut by 0 bases, the J end by 8 bases, with 11 bases between. This CDR3 has 14 residues. The CDR3 loop is CASSIDTENKPQHF. CDR3 DNA sequence: TGTGCCAGTAGTATAGATACAGAGAACAAGCCCCAGCATTTT. The full variable domain, its missing parts supplied by reference TRBV19 and TRBJ1-5, is DGGITQSPKYLFRKEGQNVTLSCEQNLNHDAMYWYRQDPGQGLRLIYYSQIVNDFQKGDIAEGYSVSREKKESFPLTVTSAQKNPTAFYLCASSIDTENKPQHFGDGTRLSIL.

V gene TRBV7-8 combines with J gene TRBJ1-6; weak D call: TRBD1 (5 bases). Trimming left V 1 base short and J 10 bases short, with 11 bases between. The CDR3 sequence is 14 residues long. Germline CDR1 SGHVS, CDR2 FQNEAQ. DNA of the CDR3: TGTGCCAGCAGCTTAGTCAGGGATGGGTCACCCCTCCACTTT. Encoded protein: CASSLVRDGSPLHF.

The chain couples TRBV9 to TRBJ2-5; D unclear. Trimming took off 0 bases at V and 1 base at J, with 7 bases between the two ends. Germline CDR1 and CDR2: SGDLS and YYNGEE. CDR3 length: 14 amino acids. CDR3 coding DNA: TGTGCCAGCAGCGTAGCTCAGTCCCAAGAGACCCAGTACTTC. Translated, it gives CASSVAQSQETQYF.

The chain has TRBV2 and TRBJ2-1; D may be TRBD1 (5 bases). Trimming left V 0 bases short and J 7 bases short, with 22 bases between. Germline V gene lookup returns CDR1 SNHLY and CDR2 FYNNEI. The CDR3 spans 18 residues. The CDR3 is CASSEALGLTGSWNEQFF. The CDR3 nucleotides read TGTGCCAGCAGTGAAGCGCTGGGTCTTACAGGCTCTTGGAATGAGCAGTTCTTC.

This clone has only one observation. The V and J genes are TRBV6-6 and TRBJ1-6, with TRBD1 identical over 7 bases. Germline V gene data show CDR1 as MNHNY and CDR2 as SVGAGI (reference sequence). CDR3 length equals 16 residues. After removal of 0 bases from V and 7 bases from J, the junction contained 6 bases not matched to a gene. The CDR3 DNA reads TGTGCCAGCAGTTACTCCCTAGGGGGCAAAAATTCACCCCTCCACTTT. Protein: CASSYSLGGKNSPLHF.

The chain has TRBV11-3 and TRBJ2-2; 10 nucleotides match TRBD1. Germline V gene data show CDR1 as SGHNT and CDR2 as YENEEA. Trimming at V came to 5 bases and at J to 5 bases, leaving 2 bases not matched to a gene. The CDR3 loop spans 14 amino acids. DNA of the CDR3: TGTGCCAGCAGCCGGGACAGGGGTACCGGGGAGCTGTTTTTT. It encodes CASSRDRGTGELFF.

The chain couples TRBV7-8 to TRBJ2-2; 9 positions agree with TRBD1. Losses at the gene ends were 5 bases for V and 1 base for J; bases not matched to a gene: 8. The germline V gene encodes CDR1 SGHVS and CDR2 FQNEAQ. This CDR3 is built from 17 residues. CDR3 residues: CASSPRGGQGNTGELFF. CDR3 DNA: TGTGCCAGCAGCCCGAGAGGGGGACAGGGGAACACCGGGGAGCTGTTTTTT.

As to this clone: Germline is not matched at one junction end, which may reflect a read error. CDR3 sequence: CASSLAGGPAETQYF. The CDR3, as DNA: TGTGCCAGCAGTTTAGCGGGGGGGCCCGCGGAGACCCAGTACTTC. This sequence joins TRBV11-3 and TRBJ2-5, with 11 nucleotides matching TRBD2. CDR1 is SGHNT, CDR2 YENEEA, per germline. There are 15 residues in the CDR3.

The chain has TRBV7-6 and TRBJ1-1; 7 positions match TRBD1. V shed 5 bases, J shed 7 bases, and the junction held 10 bases outside the gene matches. The germline CDR1 and CDR2 sequences are SGHVS and FNYEAQ. The CDR3 is 14 amino acids. The CDR3 DNA reads as TGTGCCAGCAGCCTAGATACAGGGGTCCATGAAGCTTTCTTT. It specifies CASSLDTGVHEAFF.

This sequence joins TRBV14 and TRBJ2-5, with TRBD2 as a possible D gene (5 bases). The V end was cut by 1 base, the J end by 1 base, with 10 bases between. The CDR3 sequence is 15 residues long. CDR1 and CDR2 from the germline V gene are SGHDN and FVKESK. The chain's CDR3 is CASSQVRGPQETQYF. As DNA, the CDR3 is TGTGCCAGCAGCCAAGTCAGAGGGCCCCAAGAGACCCAGTACTTC.

V gene TRBV11-2 combines with J gene TRBJ1-2, with TRBD1 matching 11 bases. This CDR3 spans 13 amino acids. V was clipped by 5 bases and J by 7 bases; unmatched bases: 3. Germline-derived CDR1 and CDR2 are SGHAT and FQNNGV. The CDR3 loop reads CASSQDRGPGYTF. The CDR3 DNA follows: TGTGCCAGCAGCCAGGACAGGGGGCCTGGCTACACCTTC.

The genes are TRBV4-1 and TRBJ2-3; D is unclear. The CDR3 contains 14 residues. Germline values: CDR1 MGHRA, CDR2 YSYEKL. With 3 bases removed from V and 3 bases from J, the gap between germline ends came to 10 bases. CDR3 sequence: CASSQFSRTDTQYF. CDR3 DNA: TGCGCCAGCAGCCAGTTTTCTAGGACAGATACGCAGTATTTT.

This clone has just one count. The V and J genes are TRBV2 and TRBJ2-5; 9 bases fit TRBD1. Trimming took 6 bases from V and 5 from J; bases not matched to a gene: 16. The CDR3 has 17 amino acids. From germline, CDR1 is SNHLY and CDR2 FYNNEI. The CDR3 DNA is TGTGCCAGCAGCTCAAACTTCCGGACAGGGGCATTCGAGACCCAGTACTTC. Translation gives CASSSNFRTGAFETQYF.

Points on this clone: A read error may produce the germline difference seen at one junction end. V usage is TRBV2 and J usage is TRBJ1-6, with unresolved D. The CDR3 runs 14 residues. Germline CDR1 is SNHLY and CDR2 is FYNNEI. This CDR3 reads CASRGVSSNSPFHF. In nucleotides, the CDR3 is TGTGCCAGCAGAGGAGTTAGTTCTAATTCACCCTTCCACTTT.

The chain combines TRBV7-8 with TRBJ2-5, with TRBD2 matching 10 bases. With V trimmed by 7 bases and J by 4 bases, 12 bases remained unmatched. CDR1 and CDR2 (germline): SGHVS, FQNEAQ. The CDR3 length is 16 residues. DNA for the CDR3: TGTGCCAGCACCCAGACGGAGCGGGGGGGCCGAGAGACCCAGTACTTC. Residues: CASTQTERGGRETQYF.

V is TRBV6-4 and J is TRBJ2-3; 7 nucleotides agree with TRBD1. CDR1 and CDR2 from the germline V gene are MRHNA and SNTAGT. The CDR3 sequence is 14 residues long. V gave up 5 bases and J gave up 2 bases; unmatched junction bases: 4. This chain's CDR3 is CASSYEGATDTQYF. CDR3 DNA: TGTGCCAGCAGTTATGAGGGGGCCACAGATACGCAGTATTTT.

This clone is a singleton in its sample. The rearrangement joins TRBV19 to TRBJ1-5; tentatively, D is TRBD1 (5 bases). The CDR3 is made up of 15 amino acids. V was clipped by 4 bases and J by 0 bases, with 10 bases between them. CDR1 and CDR2 from the germline V gene are LNHDA and SQIVND (reference sequence). CDR3 loop: CASSTWGYSNQPQHF. CDR3 in DNA: TGTGCCAGTAGTACCTGGGGCTATAGCAATCAGCCCCAGCATTTT.

In its sample, this clone was seen once. The J gene is TRBJ2-1, the V gene TRBV9, with 13 bases fitting TRBD2. Germline CDR1 SGDLS, CDR2 YYNGEE. The junction had 3 bases not matched to a gene; V was cut back by 0 bases and J by 3 bases. The CDR3 is 17 residues long. CDR3 amino acids: CASSVGTSGSGYNEQFF. The CDR3 DNA follows: TGTGCCAGCAGCGTAGGGACTAGCGGGAGTGGCTACAATGAGCAGTTCTTC.

This clone was counted between two and nine times. The genes are TRBV7-6 and TRBJ1-2, with D maybe TRBD1 (6 bases). Germline CDR1 and CDR2: SGHVS and FNYEAQ. The CDR3 extends over 14 amino acids. Trimming cost V 3 bases and J 4 bases, with 12 bases left between them. DNA for the CDR3: TGTGCCAGCAGCTTTGGGGGCGCTGGCTATGGCTACACCTTC. Protein product: CASSFGGAGYGYTF.

V gene TRBV6-5 combines with J gene TRBJ1-1, with 7 bases identical to TRBD1. This CDR3 has 14 amino acids. Germline values: CDR1 MNHEY, CDR2 SVGAGI. The trim removed 6 bases at V and 3 bases at J, leaving 7 bases unmatched. The CDR3 coding sequence is TGTGCCAGCAGACTGGACAGGAGGGACACTGAAGCTTTCTTT. Protein: CASRLDRRDTEAFF.